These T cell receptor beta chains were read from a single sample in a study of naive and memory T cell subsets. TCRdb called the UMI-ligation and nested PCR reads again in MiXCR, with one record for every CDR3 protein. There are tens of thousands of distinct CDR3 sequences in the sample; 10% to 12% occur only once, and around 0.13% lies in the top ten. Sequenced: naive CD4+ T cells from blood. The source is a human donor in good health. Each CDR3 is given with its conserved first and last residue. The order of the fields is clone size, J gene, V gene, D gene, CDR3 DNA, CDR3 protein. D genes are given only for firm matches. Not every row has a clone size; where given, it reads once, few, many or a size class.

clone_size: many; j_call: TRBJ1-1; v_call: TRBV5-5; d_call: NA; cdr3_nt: TGTGCCAGCAGCTTGGAGCGCAGGTTCAACACTGAAGCTTTCTTT; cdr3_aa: CASSLERRFNTEAFF
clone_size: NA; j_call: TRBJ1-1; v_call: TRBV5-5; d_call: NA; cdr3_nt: TGTGCCAGCAGCTCGCCTGGAGGGAACACTGAAGCTTTCTTT; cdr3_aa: CASSSPGGNTEAFF
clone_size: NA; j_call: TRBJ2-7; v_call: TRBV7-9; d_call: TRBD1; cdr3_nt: TGTGCCAGCAGCTCCCTAAAGGGACAGACCCTATACGAGCAGTACTTC; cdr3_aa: CASSSLKGQTLYEQYF
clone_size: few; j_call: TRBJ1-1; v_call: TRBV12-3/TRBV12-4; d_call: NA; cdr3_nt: TGTGCCAGCAGTTTTCCCTCGTTCGAAGCTTTCTTT; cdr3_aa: CASSFPSFEAFF
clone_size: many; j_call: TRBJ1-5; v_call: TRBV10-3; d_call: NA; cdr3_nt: TGTGCCACCGGGACGGACCCCCGGGAGGCCCAGCATTTT; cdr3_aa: CATGTDPREAQHF
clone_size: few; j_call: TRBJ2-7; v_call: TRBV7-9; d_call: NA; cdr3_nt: TGTGCCAGCAGCTTAGGGGGACCTAGGAACGAGCAGTACTTC; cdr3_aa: CASSLGGPRNEQYF
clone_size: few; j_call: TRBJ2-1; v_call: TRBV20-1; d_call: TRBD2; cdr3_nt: TGCAGTGCTAGAGAGGGTGCAGCGGGATGGGGAGTTGGGCAGTTCTTC; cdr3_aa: CSAREGAAGWGVGQFF
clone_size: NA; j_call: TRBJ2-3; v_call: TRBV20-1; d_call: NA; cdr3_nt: TGCAGTGCTATCATCTACCACTCTAGCACAGATACGCAGTATTTT; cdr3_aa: CSAIIYHSSTDTQYF
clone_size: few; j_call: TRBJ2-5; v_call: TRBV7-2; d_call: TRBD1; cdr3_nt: TGTGCCAGCAGGGAGGGACAGGGGGCGGTTGAGACCCAGTACTTC; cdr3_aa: CASREGQGAVETQYF
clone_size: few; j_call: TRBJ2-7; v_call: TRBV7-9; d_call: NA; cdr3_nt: TGTGCCAGCAGCTTAGCCCCGACAGAATACGAGCAGTACTTC; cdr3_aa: CASSLAPTEYEQYF
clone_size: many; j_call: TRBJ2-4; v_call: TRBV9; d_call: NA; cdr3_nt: TGTGCCAGCAGCGTTACAGGGTCCAGCAAAAACATTCAGTACTTC; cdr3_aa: CASSVTGSSKNIQYF
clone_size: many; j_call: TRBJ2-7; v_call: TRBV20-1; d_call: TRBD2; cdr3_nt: TGCAGTGCACTAGCGGCCTACGAGCAGTACTTC; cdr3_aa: CSALAAYEQYF
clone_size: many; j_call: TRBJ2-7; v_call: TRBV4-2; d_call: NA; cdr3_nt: TGTGCCAGCAGCCAAGATATGCAGGGGGGGTTCGAGCAGTACTTC; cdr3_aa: CASSQDMQGGFEQYF
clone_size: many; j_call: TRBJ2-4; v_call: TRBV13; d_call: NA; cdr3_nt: TGTGCCAGTAGTACGTACGCCAAAAACATTCAGTACTTC; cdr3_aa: CASSTYAKNIQYF
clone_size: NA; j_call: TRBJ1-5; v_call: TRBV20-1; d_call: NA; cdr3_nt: TGCAGTGCTTACTCCAGGGGCGTTCAGCCCCAGCATTTT; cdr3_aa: CSAYSRGVQPQHF
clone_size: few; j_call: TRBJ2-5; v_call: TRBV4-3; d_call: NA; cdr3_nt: TGCGCCAGCAGCCAAGACTACCGGGGGAGTAAGGAGACCCAGTACTTC; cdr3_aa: CASSQDYRGSKETQYF
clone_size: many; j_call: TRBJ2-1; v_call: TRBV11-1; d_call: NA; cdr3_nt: TGTGCCAGCAGCTTAGATAATCGGAGAGGGTCCGGATCTGAGCAGTTCTTC; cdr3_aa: CASSLDNRRGSGSEQFF
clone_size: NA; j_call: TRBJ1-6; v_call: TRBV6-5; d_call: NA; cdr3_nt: TGTGCCAGCAGTTTCTTCGACAAGTATAATTCACCCCTCCACTTT; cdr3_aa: CASSFFDKYNSPLHF
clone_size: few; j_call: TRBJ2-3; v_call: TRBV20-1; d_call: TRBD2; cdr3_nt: TGCAGTGCTAGATCAATCGGGAGGGCGGGAGGCACAGATACGCAGTATTTT; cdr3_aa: CSARSIGRAGGTDTQYF
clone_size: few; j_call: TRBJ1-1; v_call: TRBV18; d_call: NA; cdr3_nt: TGTGCCAGCTCCCCGAAGGGGGGGGACACTGAAGCTTTCTTT; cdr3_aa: CASSPKGGDTEAFF
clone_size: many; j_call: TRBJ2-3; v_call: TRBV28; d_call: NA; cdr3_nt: TGTGCCAGCAGTTTCCGGCTAGTTGTAGATACGCAGTATTTT; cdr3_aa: CASSFRLVVDTQYF
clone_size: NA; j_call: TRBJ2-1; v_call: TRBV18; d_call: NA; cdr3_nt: TGTGCCAGCTCACTCGCAACAGGAAACTCCTACAATGAGCAGTTCTTC; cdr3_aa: CASSLATGNSYNEQFF
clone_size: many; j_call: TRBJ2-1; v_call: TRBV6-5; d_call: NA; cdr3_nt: TGTGCCAGCAGTTACCTCCCCCTATCTAGTGAGCAGTTCTTC; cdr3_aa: CASSYLPLSSEQFF
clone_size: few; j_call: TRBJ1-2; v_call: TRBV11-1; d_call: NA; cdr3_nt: TGTGCCAGCAGCTTACTCCTGGGATACAACTATGGCTACACCTTC; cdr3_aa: CASSLLLGYNYGYTF
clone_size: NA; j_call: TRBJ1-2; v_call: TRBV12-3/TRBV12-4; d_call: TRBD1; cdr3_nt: TGTGCCAGCAATACCAGGACAGGGATCGTTGGCTACACCTTC; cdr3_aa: CASNTRTGIVGYTF
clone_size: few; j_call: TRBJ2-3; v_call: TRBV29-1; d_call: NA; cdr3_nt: TGCAGCGTTGAATCAGGGCCGAGCACAGATACGCAGTATTTT; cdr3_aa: CSVESGPSTDTQYF
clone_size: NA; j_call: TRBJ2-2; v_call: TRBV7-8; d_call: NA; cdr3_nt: TGTGCCAGCAGCTTAAGGCGGACAGCCACCGGGGAGCTGTTTTTT; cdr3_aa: CASSLRRTATGELFF
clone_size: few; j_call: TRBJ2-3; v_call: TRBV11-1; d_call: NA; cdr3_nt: TGTGCCAGCGGGGACGGAAACACAGATACGCAGTATTTT; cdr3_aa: CASGDGNTDTQYF
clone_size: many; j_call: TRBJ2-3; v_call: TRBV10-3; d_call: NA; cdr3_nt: TGTGCCATCAGTGCTGGCGGCCTCACAGATACGCAGTATTTT; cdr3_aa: CAISAGGLTDTQYF
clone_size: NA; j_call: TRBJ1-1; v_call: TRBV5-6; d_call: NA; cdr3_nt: TGTGCCAGCAGCTTGGACGGGGTAGCTTTCTTT; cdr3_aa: CASSLDGVAFF
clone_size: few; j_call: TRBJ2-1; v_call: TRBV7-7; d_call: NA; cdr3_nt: TGTGCTAGCAGCTCCGGGGGAGGAAGGTACAATGAGCAGTTCTTC; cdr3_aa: CASSSGGGRYNEQFF
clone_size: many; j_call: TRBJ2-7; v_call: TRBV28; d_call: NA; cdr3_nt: TGTGCCAGCAGGGAGGGAACCCCTCCACAGGAGCAGTACTTC; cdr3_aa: CASREGTPPQEQYF
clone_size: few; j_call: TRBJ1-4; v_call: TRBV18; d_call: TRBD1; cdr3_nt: TGTGCCAGCTCACCACCGGGGGACAGACGTGAAAAACTGTTTTTT; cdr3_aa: CASSPPGDRREKLFF
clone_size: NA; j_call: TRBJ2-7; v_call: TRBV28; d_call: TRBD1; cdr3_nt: TGTGCCAGCAGTGGACAGGGGTCTTGGGTCCACGAGCAGTACTTC; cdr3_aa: CASSGQGSWVHEQYF
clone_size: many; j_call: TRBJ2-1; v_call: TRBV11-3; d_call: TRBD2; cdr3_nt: TGTGCCAGCAGCTTAGGACTAGCCGCCTCCTACAATGAGCAGTTCTTC; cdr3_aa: CASSLGLAASYNEQFF
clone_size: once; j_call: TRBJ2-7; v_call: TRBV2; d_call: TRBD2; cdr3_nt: TGTGCCAGCAGACCTACTAGCGGGGGTTACGAGCAGTACTTC; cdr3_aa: CASRPTSGGYEQYF